The sequence of this TCR beta chain was determined in a study of blood T cell repertoires in COVID-19. Assay: immunoSEQ multiplex PCR; the TCRdb copy retains only in-frame clones and omits some. The sample contains about 170,000 clones, roughly 82% of which appear only once. The CDR3 extends over 16 amino acids. Unmatched junction bases numbered 2, after V lost 1 base and J lost 0 bases. Germline-derived CDR1 and CDR2 are SGHVS and FNYEAQ. The count of this clone is one. Seattle researchers signed up patients amid active infection and tracked them longitudinally. The J gene is TRBJ2-1, the V gene TRBV7-6; TRBD2 matches at 8 bases. The TCR was taken from a woman aged 40-49 years with COVID-19, enrolled during active disease. Sequenced material: peripheral blood. The CDR3 here is CASSLVLADSYNEQFF. The DNA for the CDR3 is TGTGCCAGCAGCTTAGTACTAGCGGACTCCTACAATGAGCAGTTCTTC.